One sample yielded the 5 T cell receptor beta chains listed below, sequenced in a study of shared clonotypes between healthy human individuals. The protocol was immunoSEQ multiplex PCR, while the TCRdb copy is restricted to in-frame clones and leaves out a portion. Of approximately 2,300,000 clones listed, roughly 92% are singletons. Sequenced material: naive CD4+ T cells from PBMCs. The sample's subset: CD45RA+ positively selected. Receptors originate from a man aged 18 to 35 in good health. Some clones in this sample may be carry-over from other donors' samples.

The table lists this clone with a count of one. Written as DNA, the CDR3 is TGCGCCAGCAGCCTCCCCGAACTGCAGTACCAAGAGACCCAGTACTTC. Protein: CASSLPELQYQETQYF. The gene calls are TRBV5-1 and TRBJ2-5, with unresolved D. Per the germline V gene, CDR1 is SGHRS and CDR2 is YFSETQ. The CDR3 is 16 residues long. The germline V and J ends were trimmed by 4 bases and 0 bases, with 16 bases remaining between them.

CDR3 sequence: CARLGGREFRGSPMNTEAFF. The CDR3 DNA follows: TGTGCCAGACTGGGGGGTCGTGAATTTCGGGGGTCGCCTATGAACACTGAAGCTTTCTTT. The chain has TRBV21-1 and TRBJ1-1. TRBV21-1 is noted as a pseudogene. This CDR3 is built from 20 residues.

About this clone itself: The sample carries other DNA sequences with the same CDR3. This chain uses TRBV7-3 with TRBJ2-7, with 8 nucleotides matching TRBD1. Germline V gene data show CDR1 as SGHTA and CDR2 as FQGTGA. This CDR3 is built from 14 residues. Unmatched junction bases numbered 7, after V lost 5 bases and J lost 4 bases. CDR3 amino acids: CASSPSGTGYEQYF. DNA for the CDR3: TGTGCCAGCAGCCCTTCCGGGACAGGTTACGAGCAGTACTTC.

The CDR3 protein is CASSSPGRGELFF. The CDR3 DNA reads TGTGCCAGCAGCTCCCCGGGGCGCGGGGAGCTGTTTTTT. The rearrangement joins TRBV7-3 to TRBJ2-2; either TRBD1 or TRBD2 may supply D (5 bases each). V lost 4 bases, J lost 7 bases, and 10 bases lay in between. This CDR3 is built from 13 residues. In germline, CDR1 is SGHTA, CDR2 FQGTGA.

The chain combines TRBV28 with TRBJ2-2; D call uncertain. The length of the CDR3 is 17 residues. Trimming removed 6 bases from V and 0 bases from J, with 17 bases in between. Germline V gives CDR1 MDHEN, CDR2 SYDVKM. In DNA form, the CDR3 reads TGTGCCAGCAGCCCCCCCCTTCGAGCCGCGAACACCGGGGAGCTGTTTTTT. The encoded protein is CASSPPLRAANTGELFF.